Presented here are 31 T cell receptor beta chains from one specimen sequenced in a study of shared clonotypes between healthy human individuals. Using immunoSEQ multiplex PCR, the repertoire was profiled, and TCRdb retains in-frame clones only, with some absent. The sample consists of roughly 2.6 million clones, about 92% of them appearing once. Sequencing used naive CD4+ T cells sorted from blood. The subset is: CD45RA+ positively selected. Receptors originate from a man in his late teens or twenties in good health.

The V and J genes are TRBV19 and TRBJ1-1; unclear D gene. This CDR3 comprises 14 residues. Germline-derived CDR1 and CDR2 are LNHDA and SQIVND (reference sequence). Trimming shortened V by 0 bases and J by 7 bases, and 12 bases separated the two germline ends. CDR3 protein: CASSIDNRQLEAFF. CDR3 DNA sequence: TGTGCCAGTAGTATAGATAATAGACAACTTGAAGCTTTCTTT.

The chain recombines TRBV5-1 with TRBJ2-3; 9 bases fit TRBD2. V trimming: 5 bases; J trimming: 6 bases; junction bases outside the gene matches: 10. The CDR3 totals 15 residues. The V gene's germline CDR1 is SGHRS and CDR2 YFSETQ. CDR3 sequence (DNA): TGCGCCAGCAGACCGGGACTAGCAGCACGCGATACGCAGTATTTT. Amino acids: CASRPGLAARDTQYF.

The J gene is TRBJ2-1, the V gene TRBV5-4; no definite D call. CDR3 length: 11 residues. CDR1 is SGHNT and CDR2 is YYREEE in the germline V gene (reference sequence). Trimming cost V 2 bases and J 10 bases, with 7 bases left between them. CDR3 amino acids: CASSLNREQFF. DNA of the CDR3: TGTGCCAGCAGCTTAAATCGGGAGCAGTTCTTC.

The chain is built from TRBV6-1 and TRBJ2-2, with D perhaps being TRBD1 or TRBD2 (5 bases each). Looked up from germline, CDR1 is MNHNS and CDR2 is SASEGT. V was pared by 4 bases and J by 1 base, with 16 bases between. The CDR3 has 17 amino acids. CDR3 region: CASSALGVGENTGELFF. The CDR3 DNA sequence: TGTGCCAGCAGTGCATTGGGGGTCGGGGAGAACACCGGGGAGCTGTTTTTT.

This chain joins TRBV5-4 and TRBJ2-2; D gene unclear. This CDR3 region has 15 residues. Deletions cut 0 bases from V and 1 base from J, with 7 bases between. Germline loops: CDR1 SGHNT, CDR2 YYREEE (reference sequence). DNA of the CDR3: TGTGCCAGCAGCTTGGCGGAGCTGAACACCGGGGAGCTGTTTTTT. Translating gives CASSLAELNTGELFF. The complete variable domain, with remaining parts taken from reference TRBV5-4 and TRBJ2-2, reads ETGVTQSPTHLIKTRGQQVTLRCSSQSGHNTVSWYQQALGQGPQFIFQYYREEENGRGNFPPRFSGLQFPNYSSELNVNALELDDSALYLCASSLAELNTGELFFGEGSRLTVL.

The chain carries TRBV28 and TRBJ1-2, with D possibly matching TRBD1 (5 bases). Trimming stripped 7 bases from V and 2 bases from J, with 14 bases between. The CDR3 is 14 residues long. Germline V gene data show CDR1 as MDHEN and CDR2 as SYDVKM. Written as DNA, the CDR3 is TGTGCCAGCACTCCTGTGGGGGGGAACTATGGCTACACCTTC. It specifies CASTPVGGNYGYTF.

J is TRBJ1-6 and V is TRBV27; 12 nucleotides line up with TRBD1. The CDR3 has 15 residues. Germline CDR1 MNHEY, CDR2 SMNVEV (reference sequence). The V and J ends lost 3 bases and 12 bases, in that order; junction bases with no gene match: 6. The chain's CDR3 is CASSLGQGALGPLHF. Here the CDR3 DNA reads TGTGCCAGCAGTTTGGGACAGGGGGCGCTGGGACCCCTCCACTTT.

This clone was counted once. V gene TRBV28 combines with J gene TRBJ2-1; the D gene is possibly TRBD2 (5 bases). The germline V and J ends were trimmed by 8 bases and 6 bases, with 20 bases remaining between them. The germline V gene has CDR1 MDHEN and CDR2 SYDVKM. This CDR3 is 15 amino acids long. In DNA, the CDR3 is TGTGCCAGCCATACGTTATATCAAGGAGGCAATGAGCAGTTCTTC. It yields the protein CASHTLYQGGNEQFF.

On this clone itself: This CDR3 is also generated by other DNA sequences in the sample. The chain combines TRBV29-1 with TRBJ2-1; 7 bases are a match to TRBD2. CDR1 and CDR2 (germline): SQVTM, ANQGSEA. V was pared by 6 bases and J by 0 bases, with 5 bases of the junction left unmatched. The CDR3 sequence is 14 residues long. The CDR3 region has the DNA TGCAGCGTCGCTAGCGGCAGCTCCTACAATGAGCAGTTCTTC. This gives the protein CSVASGSSYNEQFF.

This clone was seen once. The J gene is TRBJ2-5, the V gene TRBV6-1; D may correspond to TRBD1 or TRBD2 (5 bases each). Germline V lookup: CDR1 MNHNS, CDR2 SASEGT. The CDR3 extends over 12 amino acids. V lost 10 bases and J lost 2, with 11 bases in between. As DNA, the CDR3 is TGTGCCATCGGATGGGGGCAAGAGACCCAGTACTTC. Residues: CAIGWGQETQYF.

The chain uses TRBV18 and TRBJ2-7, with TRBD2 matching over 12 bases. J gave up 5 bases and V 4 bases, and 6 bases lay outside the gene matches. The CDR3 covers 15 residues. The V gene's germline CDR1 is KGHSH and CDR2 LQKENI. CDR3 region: CASSHRLAGEDEQYF. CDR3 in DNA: TGTGCCAGCTCACACCGACTAGCGGGAGAGGACGAGCAGTACTTC.

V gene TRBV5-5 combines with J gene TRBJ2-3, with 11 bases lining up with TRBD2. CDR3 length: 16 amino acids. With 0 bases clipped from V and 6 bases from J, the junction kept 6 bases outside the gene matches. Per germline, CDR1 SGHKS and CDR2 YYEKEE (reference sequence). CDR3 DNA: TGTGCCAGCAGCTTGGGATCTAGCGGGGGGCTGGATACGCAGTATTTT. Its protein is CASSLGSSGGLDTQYF.

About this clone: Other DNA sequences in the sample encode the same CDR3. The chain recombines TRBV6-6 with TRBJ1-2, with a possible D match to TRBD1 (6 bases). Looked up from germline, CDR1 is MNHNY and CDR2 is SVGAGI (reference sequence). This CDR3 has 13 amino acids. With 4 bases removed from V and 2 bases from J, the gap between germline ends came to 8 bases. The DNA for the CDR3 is TGTGCCAGCAGTTCCCAGGGGAACTATGGCTACACCTTC. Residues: CASSSQGNYGYTF.

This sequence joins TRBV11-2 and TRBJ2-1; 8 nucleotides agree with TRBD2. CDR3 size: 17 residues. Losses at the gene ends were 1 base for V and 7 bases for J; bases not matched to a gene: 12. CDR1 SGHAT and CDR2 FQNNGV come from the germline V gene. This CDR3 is CASSLVSSGSFQNEQFF. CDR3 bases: TGTGCCAGCAGCTTAGTATCCAGCGGGAGTTTCCAAAATGAGCAGTTCTTC.

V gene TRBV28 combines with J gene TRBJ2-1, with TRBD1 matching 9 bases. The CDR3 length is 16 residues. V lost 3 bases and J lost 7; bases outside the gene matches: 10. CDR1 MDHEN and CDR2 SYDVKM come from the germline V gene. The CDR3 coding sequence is TGTGCCAGCAGTTTTTGGGGACAGGGAAAATATAATGAGCAGTTCTTC. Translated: CASSFWGQGKYNEQFF.

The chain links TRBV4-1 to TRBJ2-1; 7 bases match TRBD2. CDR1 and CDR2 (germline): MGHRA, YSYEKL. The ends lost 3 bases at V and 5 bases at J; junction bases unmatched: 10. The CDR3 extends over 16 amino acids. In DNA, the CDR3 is TGCGCCAGCAGCCACCCTGCCCAGCGGGATGACAATGAGCAGTTCTTC. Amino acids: CASSHPAQRDDNEQFF.

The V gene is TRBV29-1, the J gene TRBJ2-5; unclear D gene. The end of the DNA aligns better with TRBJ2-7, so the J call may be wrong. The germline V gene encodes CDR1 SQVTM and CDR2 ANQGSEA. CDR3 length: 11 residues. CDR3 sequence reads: CSAGPGNEQYF. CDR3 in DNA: TGCAGCGCCGGGCCCGGTAACGAGCAGTACTTC.

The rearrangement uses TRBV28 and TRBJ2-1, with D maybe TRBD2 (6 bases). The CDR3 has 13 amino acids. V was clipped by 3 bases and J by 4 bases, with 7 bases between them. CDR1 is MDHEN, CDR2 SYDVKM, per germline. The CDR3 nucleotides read TGTGCCAGCAGTTTGACTAGATACAATGAGCAGTTCTTC. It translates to CASSLTRYNEQFF.

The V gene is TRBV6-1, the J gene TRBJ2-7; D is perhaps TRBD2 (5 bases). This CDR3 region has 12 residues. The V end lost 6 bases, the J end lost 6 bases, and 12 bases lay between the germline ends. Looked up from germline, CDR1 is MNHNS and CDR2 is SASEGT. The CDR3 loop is CASREVIPEQYF. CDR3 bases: TGTGCCAGCAGGGAGGTCATACCCGAGCAGTACTTC.

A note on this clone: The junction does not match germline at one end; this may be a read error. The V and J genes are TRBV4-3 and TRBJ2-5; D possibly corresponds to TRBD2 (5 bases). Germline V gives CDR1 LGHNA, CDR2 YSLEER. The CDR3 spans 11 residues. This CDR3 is CASSQDGAGDF. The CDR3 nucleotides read TGCGCCAGCAGCCAAGATGGCGCCGGGGACTTC.

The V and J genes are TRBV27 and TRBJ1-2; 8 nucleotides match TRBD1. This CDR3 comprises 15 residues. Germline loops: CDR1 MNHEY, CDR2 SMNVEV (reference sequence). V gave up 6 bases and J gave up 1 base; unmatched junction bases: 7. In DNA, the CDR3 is TGTGCCAGCAGGTACGGGACAGGCGATAACTATGGCTACACCTTC. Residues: CASRYGTGDNYGYTF.

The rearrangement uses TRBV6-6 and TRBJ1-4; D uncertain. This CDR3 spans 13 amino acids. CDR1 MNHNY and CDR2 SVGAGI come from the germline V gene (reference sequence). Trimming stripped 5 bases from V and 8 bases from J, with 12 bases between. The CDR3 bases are TGTGCCAGCAGTACCCCCTTAAGCGAAAAACTGTTTTTT. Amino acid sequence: CASSTPLSEKLFF.

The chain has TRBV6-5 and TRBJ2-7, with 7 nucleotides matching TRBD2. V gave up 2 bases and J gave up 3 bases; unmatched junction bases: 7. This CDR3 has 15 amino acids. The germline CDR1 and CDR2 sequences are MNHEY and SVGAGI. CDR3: CASSYRGTTVYEQYF. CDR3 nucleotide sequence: TGTGCCAGCAGTTACCGCGGGACTACCGTCTACGAGCAGTACTTC.

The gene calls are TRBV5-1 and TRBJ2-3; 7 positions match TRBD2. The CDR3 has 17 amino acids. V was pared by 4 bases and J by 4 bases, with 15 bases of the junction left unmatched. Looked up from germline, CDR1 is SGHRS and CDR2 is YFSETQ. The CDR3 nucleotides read TGCGCCAGCAGCCCTCAGCCACAGACTAGCTCCGCAGATACGCAGTATTTT. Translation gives CASSPQPQTSSADTQYF.

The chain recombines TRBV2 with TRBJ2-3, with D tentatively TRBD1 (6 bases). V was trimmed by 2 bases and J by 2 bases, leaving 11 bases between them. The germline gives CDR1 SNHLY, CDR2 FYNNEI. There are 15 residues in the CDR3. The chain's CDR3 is CASSERDTSTDTQYF. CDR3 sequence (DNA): TGTGCCAGCAGTGAAAGGGACACATCCACAGATACGCAGTATTTT.

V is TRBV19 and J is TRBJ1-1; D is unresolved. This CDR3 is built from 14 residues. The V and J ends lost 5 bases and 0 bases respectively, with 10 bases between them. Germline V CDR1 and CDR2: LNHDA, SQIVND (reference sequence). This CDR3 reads CASSSPNLNTEAFF. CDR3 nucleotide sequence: TGTGCCAGTAGTTCCCCGAATCTGAACACTGAAGCTTTCTTT. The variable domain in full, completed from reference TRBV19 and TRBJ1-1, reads DGGITQSPKYLFRKEGQNVTLSCEQNLNHDAMYWYRQDPGQGLRLIYYSQIVNDFQKGDIAEGYSVSREKKESFPLTVTSAQKNPTAFYLCASSSPNLNTEAFFGQGTRLTVV.

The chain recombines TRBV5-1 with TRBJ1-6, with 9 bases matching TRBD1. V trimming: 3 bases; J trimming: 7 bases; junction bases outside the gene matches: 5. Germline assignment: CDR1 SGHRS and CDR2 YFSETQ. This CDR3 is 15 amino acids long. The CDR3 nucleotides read TGCGCCAGCAGCTGGGACAGGGCTGCCAATTCACCCCTCCACTTT. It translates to CASSWDRAANSPLHF. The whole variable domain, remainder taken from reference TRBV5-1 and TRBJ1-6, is KAGVTQTPRYLIKTRGQQVTLSCSPISGHRSVSWYQQTPGQGLQFLFEYFSETQRNKGNFPGRFSGRQFSNSRSEMNVSTLELGDSALYLCASSWDRAANSPLHFGNGTRLTVT.

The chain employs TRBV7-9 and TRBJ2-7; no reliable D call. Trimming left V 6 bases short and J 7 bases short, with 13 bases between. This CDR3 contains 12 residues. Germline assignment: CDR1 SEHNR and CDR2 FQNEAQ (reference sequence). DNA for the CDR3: TGTGCCAGCAGTCTACCTCATACGGAGCAGTACTTC. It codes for CASSLPHTEQYF.

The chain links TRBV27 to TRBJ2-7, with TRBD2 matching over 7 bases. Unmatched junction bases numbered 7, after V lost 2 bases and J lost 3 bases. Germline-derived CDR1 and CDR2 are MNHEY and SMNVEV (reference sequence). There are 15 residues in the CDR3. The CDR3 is CASSLTRLAVYEQYF. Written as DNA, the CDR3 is TGTGCCAGCAGTTTAACGAGACTAGCCGTCTACGAGCAGTACTTC.

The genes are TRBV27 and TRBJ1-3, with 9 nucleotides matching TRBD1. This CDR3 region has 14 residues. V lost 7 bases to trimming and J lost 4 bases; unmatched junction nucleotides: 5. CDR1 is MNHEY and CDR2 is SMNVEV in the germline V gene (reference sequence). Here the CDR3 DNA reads TGTGCCAGCAAGGGACAGGGAACAGGAAACACCATATATTTT. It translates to CASKGQGTGNTIYF.

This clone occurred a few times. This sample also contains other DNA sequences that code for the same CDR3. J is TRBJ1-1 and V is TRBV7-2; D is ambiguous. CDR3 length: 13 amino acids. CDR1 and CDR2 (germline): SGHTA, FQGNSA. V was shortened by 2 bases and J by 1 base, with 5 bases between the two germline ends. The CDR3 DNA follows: TGTGCCAGCAGCTTACAGGAGAACACTGAAGCTTTCTTT. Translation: CASSLQENTEAFF.